These 14 T cell receptor beta chains were sequenced from one sample in a study of blood T cell repertoires in COVID-19. Assay: immunoSEQ multiplex PCR; the TCRdb copy retains only in-frame clones and omits some. The sample records about 180,000 clones, 90% being singletons. The specimen was peripheral blood. The source of these receptors is a man aged 50 to 60 with acute or convalescent COVID-19.

The chain couples TRBV11-2 to TRBJ2-1, with 11 bases lining up with TRBD2. With V trimmed by 7 bases and J by 8 bases, 10 bases remained unmatched. CDR3 length: 15 amino acids. Germline V gene lookup returns CDR1 SGHAT and CDR2 FQNNGV. The CDR3 region is CASTFTSGSFDEQFF. CDR3 nucleotides: TGTGCCAGCACCTTTACTAGCGGGAGTTTCGATGAGCAGTTCTTC.

This chain uses TRBV30 with TRBJ1-4; 7 bases map to TRBD1. Trimming at V came to 1 base and at J to 5 bases, leaving 7 bases not matched to a gene. Germline V lookup: CDR1 GTSNPN, CDR2 SVGIG (reference sequence). The CDR3 is 15 amino acids. Here the CDR3 DNA reads TGTGCCTGGAGTGGGGGGACAGTAGAGAATGAAAAACTGTTTTTT. Translated: CAWSGGTVENEKLFF.

The chain recombines TRBV24-1 with TRBJ2-7; D gene uncertain. With 3 bases removed from V and 2 bases from J, the gap between germline ends came to 4 bases. The CDR3 has 12 amino acids. Germline V gives CDR1 KGHDR, CDR2 SFDVKD. The chain's CDR3 is CATSDEAYEQYF. CDR3 DNA sequence: TGTGCCACCAGTGATGAGGCCTACGAGCAGTACTTC.

The chain couples TRBV19 to TRBJ2-7; D is unresolved. Germline CDR1 reads LNHDA; CDR2 reads SQIVND (reference sequence). V was cut by 2 bases and J by 4 bases, with 9 bases left in between. This CDR3 is built from 13 residues. The CDR3 bases are TGTGCCAGTAGTATAATGGTCGGTTACGAGCAGTACTTC. Encoded protein: CASSIMVGYEQYF. Using reference TRBV19 and TRBJ2-7 for the parts outside the CDR3, the full variable domain is DGGITQSPKYLFRKEGQNVTLSCEQNLNHDAMYWYRQDPGQGLRLIYYSQIVNDFQKGDIAEGYSVSREKKESFPLTVTSAQKNPTAFYLCASSIMVGYEQYFGPGTRLTVT.

The J gene is TRBJ1-3, the V gene TRBV30, with D perhaps matching TRBD1 (6 bases). Germline V gene data show CDR1 as GTSNPN and CDR2 as SVGIG (reference sequence). The CDR3 is 13 amino acids. Trimming left V 5 bases short and J 4 bases short, with 12 bases between. Here the CDR3 reads CAWEQGPGNTIYF. CDR3 nucleotides: TGTGCCTGGGAACAGGGCCCAGGAAACACCATATATTTT.

This clone came up once. The chain employs TRBV11-2 and TRBJ2-5; the D gene is possibly TRBD2 (6 bases). Germline CDR1 and CDR2: SGHAT and FQNNGV. V was cut by 3 bases and J by 11 bases, with 16 bases left in between. This CDR3 contains 13 residues. CDR3: CASSFQLGGGQYF. As DNA, the CDR3 is TGTGCCAGCAGCTTCCAACTTGGGGGAGGACAGTACTTC. Together with reference TRBV11-2 and TRBJ2-5, the CDR3 gives the full variable domain: EAGVAQSPRYKIIEKRQSVAFWCNPISGHATLYWYQQILGQGPKLLIQFQNNGVVDDSQLPKDRFSAERLKGVDSTLKIQPAKLEDSAVYLCASSFQLGGGQYFGPGTRLLVL.

Comment on this clone: The sample carries other DNA sequences with the same CDR3. The chain couples TRBV7-2 to TRBJ1-5, with D possibly TRBD1 on 6 matching bases. Germline V gene sequence: CDR1 SGHTA, CDR2 FQGNSA. Trimming shortened V by 4 bases and J by 4 bases, and 11 bases separated the two germline ends. The CDR3 totals 14 residues. Written as DNA, the CDR3 is TGTGCCAGCAGCTCCGGTACAGGGAATCAGCCCCAGCATTTT. Its protein product is CASSSGTGNQPQHF.

The chain employs TRBV9 and TRBJ1-6; 7 bases are shared with TRBD1. The V gene end was trimmed by 2 bases and the J gene end by 7 bases; junction bases not matched to a gene: 3. CDR3 length equals 14 residues. CDR1 and CDR2 (germline): SGDLS, YYNGEE. The CDR3 sequence is CASSVTGSNSPLHF. DNA for the CDR3: TGTGCCAGCAGCGTGACAGGGTCAAATTCACCCCTCCACTTT.

V is TRBV11-3 and J is TRBJ2-1; D uncertain. CDR3 length: 12 residues. Germline V gives CDR1 SGHNT, CDR2 YENEEA. Trimming left V 4 bases short and J 7 bases short, with 8 bases between. CDR3 in DNA: TGTGCCAGCAGCTCGGTCAGGAATGAGCAGTTCTTC. Its protein product is CASSSVRNEQFF.

This chain connects TRBV7-6 to TRBJ1-5; the match to TRBD1 covers 7 bases. Germline lookup yields CDR1 SGHVS and CDR2 FNYEAQ. J gave up 7 bases and V 5 bases, and 5 bases lay outside the gene matches. The CDR3 runs to 13 residues. In DNA form, the CDR3 reads TGTGCCAGCAGCCGACAGGGCGAGCAGCCCCAGCATTTT. This sequence encodes CASSRQGEQPQHF. Full variable domain (rest looked up from reference TRBV7-6 and TRBJ1-5): GAGVSQSPRYKVTKRGQDVALRCDPISGHVSLYWYRQALGQGPEFLTYFNYEAQQDKSGLPNDRFSAERPEGSISTLTIQRTEQRDSAMYRCASSRQGEQPQHFGDGTRLSIL.

The chain recombines TRBV18 with TRBJ1-1, with a tentative D call TRBD1 (5 bases). The V gene lost 4 bases and the J gene lost 6 bases, with 6 bases spanning the gap. Germline assignment: CDR1 KGHSH and CDR2 LQKENI. The CDR3 has 11 residues. CDR3 sequence reads: CASSQGSEAFF. CDR3 in DNA: TGTGCCAGCTCACAGGGGTCTGAAGCTTTCTTT.

This chain connects TRBV6-5 to TRBJ1-1; 8 bases agree with TRBD1. V was pared by 6 bases and J by 4 bases, with 4 bases of the junction left unmatched. The germline gives CDR1 MNHEY, CDR2 SVGAGI. The CDR3 runs 13 residues. CDR3 sequence: CASRRQGSTEAFF. The CDR3 DNA reads TGTGCCAGCAGGAGACAGGGGAGCACTGAAGCTTTCTTT.

V and J are TRBV15 and TRBJ2-1; tentative D call: TRBD2 (5 bases). Trimming stripped 6 bases from V and 0 bases from J, with 12 bases between. CDR1 and CDR2 (germline): LNHNV, YYDKDF (reference sequence). The CDR3 covers 15 residues. CDR3 sequence (DNA): TGTGCCACCAGTTCAGGACTTGTCTCCTACAATGAGCAGTTCTTC. This gives the protein CATSSGLVSYNEQFF.

This clone was found once. J is TRBJ2-3 and V is TRBV11-2; D possibly corresponds to TRBD1 (6 bases). Trimming removed 5 bases from V and 6 bases from J, with 12 bases in between. The CDR3 runs 13 residues. Per germline, CDR1 SGHAT and CDR2 FQNNGV. CDR3 sequence reads: CASSLGQTDTQYF. The DNA for the CDR3 is TGTGCCAGCAGCCTCGGACAGACGGATACGCAGTATTTT.